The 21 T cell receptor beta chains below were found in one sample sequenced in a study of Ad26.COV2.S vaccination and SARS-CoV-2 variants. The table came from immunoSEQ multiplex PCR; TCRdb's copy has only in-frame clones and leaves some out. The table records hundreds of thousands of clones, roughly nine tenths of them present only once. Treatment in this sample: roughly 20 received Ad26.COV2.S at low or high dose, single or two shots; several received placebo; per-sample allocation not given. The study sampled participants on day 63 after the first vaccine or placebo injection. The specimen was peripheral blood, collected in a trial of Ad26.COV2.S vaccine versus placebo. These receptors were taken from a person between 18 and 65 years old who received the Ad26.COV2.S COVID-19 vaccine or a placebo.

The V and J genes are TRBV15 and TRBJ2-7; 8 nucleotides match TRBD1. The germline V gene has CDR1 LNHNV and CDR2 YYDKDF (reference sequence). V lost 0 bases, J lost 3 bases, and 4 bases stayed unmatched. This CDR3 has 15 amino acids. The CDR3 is CATSRDFGQGYEQYF. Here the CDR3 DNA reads TGTGCCACCAGCAGAGATTTTGGACAGGGCTACGAGCAGTACTTC.

The CDR3 sequence is CSASDRFGYTF. The CDR3 DNA reads TGCAGTGCTTCTGACAGGTTTGGCTACACCTTC. The chain uses TRBV20-1 and TRBJ1-2; D is perhaps TRBD1 (6 bases). CDR1 is DFQATT, CDR2 SNEGSKA, per germline (reference sequence). V gave up 5 bases and J gave up 7 bases, with 11 bases separating them. The CDR3 is 11 amino acids.

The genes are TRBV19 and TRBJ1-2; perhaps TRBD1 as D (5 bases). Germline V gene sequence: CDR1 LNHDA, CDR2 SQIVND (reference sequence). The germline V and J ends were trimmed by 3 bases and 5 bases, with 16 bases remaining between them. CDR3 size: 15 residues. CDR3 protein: CASSITTGGGYGYTF. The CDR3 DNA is TGTGCCAGTAGTATCACCACCGGGGGGGGTTATGGCTACACCTTC.

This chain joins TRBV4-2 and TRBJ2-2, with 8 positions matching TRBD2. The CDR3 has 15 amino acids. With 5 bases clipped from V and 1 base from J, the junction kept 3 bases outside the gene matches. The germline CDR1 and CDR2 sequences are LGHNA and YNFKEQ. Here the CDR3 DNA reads TGTGCCAGCAGCAGGGGACTAGAGAACACCGGGGAGCTGTTTTTT. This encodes CASSRGLENTGELFF.

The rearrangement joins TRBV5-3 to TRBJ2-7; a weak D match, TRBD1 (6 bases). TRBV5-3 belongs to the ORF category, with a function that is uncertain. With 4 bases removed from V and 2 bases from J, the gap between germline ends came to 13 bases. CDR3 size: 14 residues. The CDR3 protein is CARSHRDNPYEQYF. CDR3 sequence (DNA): TGTGCCAGAAGCCATCGGGACAACCCCTACGAGCAGTACTTC.

This CDR3 is CASSWGFNTEAFF. The CDR3 DNA reads TGTGCCAGCAGTTGGGGGTTTAACACTGAAGCTTTCTTT. V is TRBV6-2 or TRBV6-3 and J is TRBJ1-1; tentatively, D is TRBD1 (5 bases). Germline CDR1 reads MNHEY; CDR2 reads SVGEGT. There are 13 residues in the CDR3. Trimming removed 4 bases from V and 2 bases from J, with 8 bases in between.

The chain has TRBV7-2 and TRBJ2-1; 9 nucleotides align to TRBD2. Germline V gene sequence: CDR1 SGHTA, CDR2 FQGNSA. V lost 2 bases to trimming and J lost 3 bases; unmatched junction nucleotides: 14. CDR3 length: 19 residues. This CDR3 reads CASSLRAGGPIPFYNEQFF. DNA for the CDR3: TGTGCCAGCAGCTTAAGAGCGGGAGGTCCGATACCCTTCTACAATGAGCAGTTCTTC.

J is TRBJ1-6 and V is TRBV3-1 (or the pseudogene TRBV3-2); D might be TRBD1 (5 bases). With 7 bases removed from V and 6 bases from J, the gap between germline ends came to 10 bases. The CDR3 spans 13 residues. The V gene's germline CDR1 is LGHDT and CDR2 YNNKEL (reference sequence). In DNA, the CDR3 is TGTGCCAGCAAGGGCAGGGCTAATTCACCCCTCCACTTT. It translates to CASKGRANSPLHF.

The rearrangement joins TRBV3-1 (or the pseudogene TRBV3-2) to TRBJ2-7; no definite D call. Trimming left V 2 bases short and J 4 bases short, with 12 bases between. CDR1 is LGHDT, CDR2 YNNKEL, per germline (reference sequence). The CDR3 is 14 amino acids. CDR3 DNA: TGTGCCAGCAGCCAAAGCAAGCGCCCGTACGAGCAGTACTTC. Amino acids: CASSQSKRPYEQYF.

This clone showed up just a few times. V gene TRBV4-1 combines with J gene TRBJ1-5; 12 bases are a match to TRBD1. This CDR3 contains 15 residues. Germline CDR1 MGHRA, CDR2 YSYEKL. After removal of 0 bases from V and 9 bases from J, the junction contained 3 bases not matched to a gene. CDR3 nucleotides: TGCGCCAGCAGCCAAGATGGGACAGGGGGCCTGCCCCAGCATTTT. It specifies CASSQDGTGGLPQHF.

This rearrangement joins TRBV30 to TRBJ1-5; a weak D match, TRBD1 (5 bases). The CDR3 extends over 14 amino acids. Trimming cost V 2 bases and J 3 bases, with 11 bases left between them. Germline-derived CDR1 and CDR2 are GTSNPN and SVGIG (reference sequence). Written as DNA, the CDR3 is TGTGCCTGGAGTCTGGAGGGGTACAATCAGCCCCAGCATTTT. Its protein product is CAWSLEGYNQPQHF.

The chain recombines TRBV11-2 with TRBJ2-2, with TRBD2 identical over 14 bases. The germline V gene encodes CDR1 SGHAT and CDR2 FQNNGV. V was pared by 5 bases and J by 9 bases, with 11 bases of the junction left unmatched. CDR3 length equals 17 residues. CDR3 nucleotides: TGTGCCAGCAGCCCCCGACTAGCGGGGGGGCTCTACTGGGAGCTGTTTTTT. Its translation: CASSPRLAGGLYWELFF. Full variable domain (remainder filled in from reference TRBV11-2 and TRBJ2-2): EAGVAQSPRYKIIEKRQSVAFWCNPISGHATLYWYQQILGQGPKLLIQFQNNGVVDDSQLPKDRFSAERLKGVDSTLKIQPAKLEDSAVYLCASSPRLAGGLYWELFFGEGSRLTVL.

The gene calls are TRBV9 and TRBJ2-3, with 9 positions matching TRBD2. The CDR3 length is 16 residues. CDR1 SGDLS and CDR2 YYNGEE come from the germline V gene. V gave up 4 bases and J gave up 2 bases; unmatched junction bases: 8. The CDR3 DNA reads TGTGCCAGCAGCCCTCGGACTAGCGCCCCCACAGATACGCAGTATTTT. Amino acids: CASSPRTSAPTDTQYF.

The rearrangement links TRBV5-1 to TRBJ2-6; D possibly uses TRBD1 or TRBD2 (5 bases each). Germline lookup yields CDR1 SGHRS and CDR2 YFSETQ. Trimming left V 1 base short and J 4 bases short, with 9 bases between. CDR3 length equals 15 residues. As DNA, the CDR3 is TGCGCCAGCAGCTTGATAGGGACCGGGGCCAACGTCCTGACTTTC. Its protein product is CASSLIGTGANVLTF.

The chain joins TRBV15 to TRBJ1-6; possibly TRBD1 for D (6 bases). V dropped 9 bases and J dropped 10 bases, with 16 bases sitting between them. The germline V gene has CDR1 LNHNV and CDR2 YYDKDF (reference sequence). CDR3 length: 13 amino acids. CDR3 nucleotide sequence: TGTGCCACGTCCCGGGACATAAGGTCACCCCTCCACTTT. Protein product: CATSRDIRSPLHF.

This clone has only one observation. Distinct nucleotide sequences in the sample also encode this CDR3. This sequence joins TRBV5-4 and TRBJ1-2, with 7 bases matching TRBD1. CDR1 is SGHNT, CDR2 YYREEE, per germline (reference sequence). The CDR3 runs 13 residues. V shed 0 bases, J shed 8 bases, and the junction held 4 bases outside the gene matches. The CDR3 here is CASSLEGARGYTF. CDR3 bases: TGTGCCAGCAGCTTGGAGGGGGCGCGCGGCTACACCTTC. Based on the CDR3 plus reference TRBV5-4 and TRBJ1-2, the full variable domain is ETGVTQSPTHLIKTRGQQVTLRCSSQSGHNTVSWYQQALGQGPQFIFQYYREEENGRGNFPPRFSGLQFPNYSSELNVNALELDDSALYLCASSLEGARGYTFGSGTRLTVV.

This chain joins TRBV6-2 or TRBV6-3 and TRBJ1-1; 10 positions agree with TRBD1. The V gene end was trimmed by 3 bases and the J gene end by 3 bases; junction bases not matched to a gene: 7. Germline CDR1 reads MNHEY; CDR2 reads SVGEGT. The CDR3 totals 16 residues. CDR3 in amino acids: CASSYPAGTGDTEAFF. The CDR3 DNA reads TGTGCCAGCAGTTATCCCGCCGGGACAGGGGACACTGAAGCTTTCTTT.

The CDR3 region has the DNA TGTGCCAGCACTTCTGGGGAGGGCAGATTCAGGAACTATGGCTACACCTTC. Its protein is CASTSGEGRFRNYGYTF. The genes are TRBV7-8 and TRBJ1-2; D gene unclear. Looked up from germline, CDR1 is SGHVS and CDR2 is FQNEAQ. The germline V and J ends were trimmed by 7 bases and 2 bases, with 23 bases remaining between them. This CDR3 is 17 amino acids long.

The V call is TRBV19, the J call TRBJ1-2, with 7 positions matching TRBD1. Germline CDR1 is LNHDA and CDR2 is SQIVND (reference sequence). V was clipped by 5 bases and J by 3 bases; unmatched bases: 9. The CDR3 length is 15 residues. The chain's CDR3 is CASSPPFGTDYGYTF. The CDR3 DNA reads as TGTGCCAGTAGTCCCCCGTTCGGGACAGACTATGGCTACACCTTC.

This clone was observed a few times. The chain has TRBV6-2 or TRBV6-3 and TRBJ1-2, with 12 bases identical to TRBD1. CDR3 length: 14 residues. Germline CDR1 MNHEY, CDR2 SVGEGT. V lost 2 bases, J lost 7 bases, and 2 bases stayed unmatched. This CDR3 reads CASSYRDRGPGYTF. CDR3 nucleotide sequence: TGTGCCAGCAGTTACCGGGACAGGGGGCCTGGCTACACCTTC.

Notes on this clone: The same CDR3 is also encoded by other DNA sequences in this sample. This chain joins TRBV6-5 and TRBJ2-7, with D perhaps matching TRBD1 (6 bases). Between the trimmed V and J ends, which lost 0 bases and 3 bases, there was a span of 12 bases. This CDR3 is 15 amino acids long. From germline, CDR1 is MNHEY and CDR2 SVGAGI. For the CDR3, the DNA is TGTGCCAGCAGTTACTCGACAGGCGGCGGCTACGAGCAGTACTTC. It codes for CASSYSTGGGYEQYF.